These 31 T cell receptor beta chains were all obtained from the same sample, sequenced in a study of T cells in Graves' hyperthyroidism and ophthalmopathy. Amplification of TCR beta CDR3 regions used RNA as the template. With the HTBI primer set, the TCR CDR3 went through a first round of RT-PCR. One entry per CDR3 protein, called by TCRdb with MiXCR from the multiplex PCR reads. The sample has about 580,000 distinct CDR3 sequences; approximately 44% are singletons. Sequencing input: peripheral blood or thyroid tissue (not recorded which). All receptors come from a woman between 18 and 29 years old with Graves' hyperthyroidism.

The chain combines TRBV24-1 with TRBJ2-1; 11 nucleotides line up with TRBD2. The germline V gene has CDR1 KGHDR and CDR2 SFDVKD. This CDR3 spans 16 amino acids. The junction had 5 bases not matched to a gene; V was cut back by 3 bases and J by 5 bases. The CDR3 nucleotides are TGTGCCACCAGTGATAAACTAGCGGGAGAAGACAATGAGCAGTTCTTC. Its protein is CATSDKLAGEDNEQFF.

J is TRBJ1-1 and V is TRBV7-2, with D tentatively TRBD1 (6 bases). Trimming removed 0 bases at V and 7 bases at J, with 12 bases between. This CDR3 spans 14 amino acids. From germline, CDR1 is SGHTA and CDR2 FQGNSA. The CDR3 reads CASSLARGNDEAFF. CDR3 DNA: TGTGCCAGCAGCTTAGCCAGGGGCAATGATGAAGCTTTCTTT. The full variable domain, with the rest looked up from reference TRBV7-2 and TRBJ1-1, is GAGVSQSPSNKVTEKGKDVELRCDPISGHTALYWYRQSLGQGLEFLIYFQGNSAPDKSGLPSDRFSAERTGGSVSTLTIQRTQQEDSAVYLCASSLARGNDEAFFGQGTRLTVV.

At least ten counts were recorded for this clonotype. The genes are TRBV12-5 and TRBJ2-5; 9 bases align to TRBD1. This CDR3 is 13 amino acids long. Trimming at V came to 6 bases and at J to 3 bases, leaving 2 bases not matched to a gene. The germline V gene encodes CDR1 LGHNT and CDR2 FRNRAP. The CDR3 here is CASGDRGEETQYF. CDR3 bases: TGTGCTAGTGGCGACAGGGGGGAAGAGACCCAGTACTTC. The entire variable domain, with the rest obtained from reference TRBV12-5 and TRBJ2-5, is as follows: DARVTQTPRHKVTEMGQEVTMRCQPILGHNTVFWYRQTMMQGLELLAYFRNRAPLDDSGMPKDRFSAEMPDATLATLKIQPSEPRDSAVYFCASGDRGEETQYFGPGTRLLVL.

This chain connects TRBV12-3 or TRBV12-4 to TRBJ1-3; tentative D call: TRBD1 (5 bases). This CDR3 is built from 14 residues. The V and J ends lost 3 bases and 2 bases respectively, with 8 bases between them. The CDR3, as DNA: TGTGCCAGCAGTTTGTGGGGCGCTGGAAACACCATATATTTT. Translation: CASSLWGAGNTIYF.

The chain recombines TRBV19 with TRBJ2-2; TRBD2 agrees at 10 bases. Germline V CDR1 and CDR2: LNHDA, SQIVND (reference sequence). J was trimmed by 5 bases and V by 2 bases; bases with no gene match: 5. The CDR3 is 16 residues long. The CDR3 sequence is CASSIRIAGGTGELFF. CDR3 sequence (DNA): TGTGCCAGTAGTATAAGGATAGCGGGAGGTACCGGGGAGCTGTTTTTT.

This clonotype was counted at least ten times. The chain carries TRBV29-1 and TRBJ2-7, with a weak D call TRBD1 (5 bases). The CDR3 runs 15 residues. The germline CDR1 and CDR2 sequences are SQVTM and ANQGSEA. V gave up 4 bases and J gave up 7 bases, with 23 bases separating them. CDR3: CSVVRWAEKKGEQYF. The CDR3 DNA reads TGCAGCGTTGTGAGGTGGGCCGAAAAAAAGGGGGAGCAGTACTTC.

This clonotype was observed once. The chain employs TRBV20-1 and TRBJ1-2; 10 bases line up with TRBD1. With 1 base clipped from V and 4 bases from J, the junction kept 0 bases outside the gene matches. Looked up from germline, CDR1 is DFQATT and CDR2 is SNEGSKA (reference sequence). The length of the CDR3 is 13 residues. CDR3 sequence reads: CSARGDRGYGYTF. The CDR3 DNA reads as TGCAGTGCTAGAGGGGACAGGGGCTATGGCTACACCTTC.

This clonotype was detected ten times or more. CDR3 protein: CSVGKDYTEAFF. The CDR3 DNA reads as TGCAGCGTTGGGAAGGACTACACTGAAGCTTTCTTT. The chain recombines TRBV29-1 with TRBJ1-1; D not resolved. The V and J ends lost 4 bases and 3 bases respectively, with 9 bases between them. Germline assignment: CDR1 SQVTM and CDR2 ANQGSEA. The length of the CDR3 is 12 residues.

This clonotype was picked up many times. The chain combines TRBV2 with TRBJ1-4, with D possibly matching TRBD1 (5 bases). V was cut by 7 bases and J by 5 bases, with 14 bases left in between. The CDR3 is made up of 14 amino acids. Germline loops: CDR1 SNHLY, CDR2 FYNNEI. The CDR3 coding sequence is TGTGCCAGCAAGAAGGACAAGGCGAATGAAAAACTGTTTTTT. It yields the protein CASKKDKANEKLFF.

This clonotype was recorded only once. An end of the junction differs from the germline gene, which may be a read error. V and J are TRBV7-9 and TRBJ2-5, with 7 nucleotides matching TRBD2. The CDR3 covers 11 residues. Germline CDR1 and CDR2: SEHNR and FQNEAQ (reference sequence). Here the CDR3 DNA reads TGTGCCAGCAGCCTTCCTCCCGGGGGGTTCTTC. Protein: CASSLPPGGFF.

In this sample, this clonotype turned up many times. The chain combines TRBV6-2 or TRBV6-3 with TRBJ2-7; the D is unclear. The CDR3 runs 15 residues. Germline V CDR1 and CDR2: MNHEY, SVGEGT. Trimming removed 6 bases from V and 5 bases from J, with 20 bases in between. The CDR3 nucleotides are TGTGCCAGCAGACCCACCACCTTAGGCAGCCACGAGCAGTACTTC. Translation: CASRPTTLGSHEQYF.

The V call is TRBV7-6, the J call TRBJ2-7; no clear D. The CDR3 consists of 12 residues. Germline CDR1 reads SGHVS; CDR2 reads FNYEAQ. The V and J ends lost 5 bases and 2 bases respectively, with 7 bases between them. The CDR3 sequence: CASSRATYEQYF. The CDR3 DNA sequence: TGTGCCAGCAGCAGGGCTACCTACGAGCAGTACTTC.

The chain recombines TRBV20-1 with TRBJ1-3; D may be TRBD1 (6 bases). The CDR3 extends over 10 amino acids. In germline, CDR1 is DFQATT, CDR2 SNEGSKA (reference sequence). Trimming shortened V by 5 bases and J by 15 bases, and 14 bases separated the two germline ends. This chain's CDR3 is CSAPDPDRYF. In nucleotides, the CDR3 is TGCAGTGCTCCTGACCCGGACAGATATTTT.

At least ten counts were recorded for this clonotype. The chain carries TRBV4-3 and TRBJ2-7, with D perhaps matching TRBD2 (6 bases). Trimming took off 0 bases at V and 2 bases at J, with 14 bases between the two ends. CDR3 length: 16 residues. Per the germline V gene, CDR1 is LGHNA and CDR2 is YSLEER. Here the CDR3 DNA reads TGCGCCAGCAGCCAAGAGGGGAGCGGGCCACCCTACGAGCAGTACTTC. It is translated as CASSQEGSGPPYEQYF.

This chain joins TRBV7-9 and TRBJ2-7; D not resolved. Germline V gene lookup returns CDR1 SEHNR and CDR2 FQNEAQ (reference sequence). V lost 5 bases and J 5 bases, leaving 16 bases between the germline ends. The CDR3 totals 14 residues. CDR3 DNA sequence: TGTGCCAGCAGCCCGGGTCCGCTAACCCACGAGCAGTACTTC. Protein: CASSPGPLTHEQYF.

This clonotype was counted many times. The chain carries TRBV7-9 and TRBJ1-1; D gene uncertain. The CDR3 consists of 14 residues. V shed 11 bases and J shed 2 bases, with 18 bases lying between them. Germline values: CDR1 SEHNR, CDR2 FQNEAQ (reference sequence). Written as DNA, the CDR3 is TGTGCCGCCCAGTCCGGACGGTTTAACACTGAAGCTTTCTTT. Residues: CAAQSGRFNTEAFF.

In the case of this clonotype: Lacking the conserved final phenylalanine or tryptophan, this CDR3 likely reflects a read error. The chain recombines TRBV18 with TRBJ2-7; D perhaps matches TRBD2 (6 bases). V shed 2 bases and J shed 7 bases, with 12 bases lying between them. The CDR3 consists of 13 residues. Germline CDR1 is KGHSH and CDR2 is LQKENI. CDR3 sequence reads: CASSPTGVVEQYL. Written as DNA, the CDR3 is TGTGCCAGCTCACCAACGGGAGTTGTTGAGCAGTACTTA.

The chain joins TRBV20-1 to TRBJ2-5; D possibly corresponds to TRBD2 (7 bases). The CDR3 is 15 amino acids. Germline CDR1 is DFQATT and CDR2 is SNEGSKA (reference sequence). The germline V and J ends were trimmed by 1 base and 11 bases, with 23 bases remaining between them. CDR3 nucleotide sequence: TGCAGTGCTAGAGTAGGAGGGGGGGACACAGATACGCAGTACTTC. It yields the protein CSARVGGGDTDTQYF.

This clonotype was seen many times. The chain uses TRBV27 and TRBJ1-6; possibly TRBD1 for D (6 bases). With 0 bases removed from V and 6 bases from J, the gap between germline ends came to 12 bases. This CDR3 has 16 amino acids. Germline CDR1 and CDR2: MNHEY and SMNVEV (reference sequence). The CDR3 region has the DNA TGTGCCAGCAGTTTATCGGGGGGGGCGCTTAATTCACCCCTCCACTTT. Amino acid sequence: CASSLSGGALNSPLHF.

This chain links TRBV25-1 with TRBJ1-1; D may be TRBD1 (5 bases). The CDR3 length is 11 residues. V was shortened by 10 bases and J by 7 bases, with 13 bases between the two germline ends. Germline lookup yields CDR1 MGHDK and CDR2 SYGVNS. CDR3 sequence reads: CATRASGEAFF. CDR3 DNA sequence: TGTGCCACCAGGGCCTCGGGTGAAGCTTTCTTT. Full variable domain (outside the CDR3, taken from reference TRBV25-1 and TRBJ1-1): EADIYQTPRYLVIGTGKKITLECSQTMGHDKMYWYQQDPGMELHLIHYSYGVNSTEKGDLSSESTVSRIRTEHFPLTLESARPSHTSQYLCATRASGEAFFGQGTRLTVV.

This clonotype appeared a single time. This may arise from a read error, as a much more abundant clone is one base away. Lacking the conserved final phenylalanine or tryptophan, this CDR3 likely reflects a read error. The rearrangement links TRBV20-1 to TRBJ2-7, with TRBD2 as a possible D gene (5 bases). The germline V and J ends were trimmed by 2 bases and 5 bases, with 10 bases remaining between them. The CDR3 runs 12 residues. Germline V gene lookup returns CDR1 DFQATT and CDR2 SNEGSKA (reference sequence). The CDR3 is CSARKTMHEQYS. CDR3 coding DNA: TGCAGTGCTAGAAAGACTATGCACGAGCAGTACTCC.

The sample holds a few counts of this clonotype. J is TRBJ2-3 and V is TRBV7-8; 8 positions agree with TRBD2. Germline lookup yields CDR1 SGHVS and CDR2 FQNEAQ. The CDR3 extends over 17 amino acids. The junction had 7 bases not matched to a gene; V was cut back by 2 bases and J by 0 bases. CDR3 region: CASSLPTSGTSTDTQYF. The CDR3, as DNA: TGTGCCAGCAGCTTACCCACTAGCGGAACTAGCACAGATACGCAGTATTTT.

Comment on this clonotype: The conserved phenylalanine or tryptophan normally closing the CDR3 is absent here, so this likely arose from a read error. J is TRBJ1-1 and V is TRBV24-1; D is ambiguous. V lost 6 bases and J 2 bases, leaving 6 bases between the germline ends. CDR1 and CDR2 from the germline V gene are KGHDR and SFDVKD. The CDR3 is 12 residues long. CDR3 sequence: CATSKGNTEAFL. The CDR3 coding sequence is TGTGCCACCAGTAAGGGAAACACTGAAGCTTTCCTT.

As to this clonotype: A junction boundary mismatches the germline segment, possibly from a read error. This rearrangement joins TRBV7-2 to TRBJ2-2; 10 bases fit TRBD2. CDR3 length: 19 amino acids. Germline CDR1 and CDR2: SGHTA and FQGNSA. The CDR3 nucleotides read TGTGCCAGCAGCTTGGCTCCGACTAGCGGGTTCGCGAACACCGGGGGGCTGTTTTTT. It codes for CASSLAPTSGFANTGGLFF.

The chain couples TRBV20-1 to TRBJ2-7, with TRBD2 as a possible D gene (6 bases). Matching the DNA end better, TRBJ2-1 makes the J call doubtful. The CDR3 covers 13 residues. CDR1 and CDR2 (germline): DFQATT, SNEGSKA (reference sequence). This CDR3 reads CSARVADYGEQFF. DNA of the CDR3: TGCAGTGCTAGAGTGGCGGACTACGGTGAGCAGTTCTTC.

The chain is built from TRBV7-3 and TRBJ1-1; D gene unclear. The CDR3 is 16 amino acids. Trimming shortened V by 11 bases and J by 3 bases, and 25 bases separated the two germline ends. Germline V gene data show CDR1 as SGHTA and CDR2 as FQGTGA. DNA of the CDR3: TGTGCCTGGAGTGTGCAAGTCGGGTCCTACGACACTGAAGCTTTCTTT. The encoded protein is CAWSVQVGSYDTEAFF. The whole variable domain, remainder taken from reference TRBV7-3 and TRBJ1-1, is GAGVSQTPSNKVTEKGKYVELRCDPISGHTALYWYRQSLGQGPEFLIYFQGTGAADDSGLPNDRFFAVRPEGSVSTLKIQRTERGDSAVYLCAWSVQVGSYDTEAFFGQGTRLTVV.

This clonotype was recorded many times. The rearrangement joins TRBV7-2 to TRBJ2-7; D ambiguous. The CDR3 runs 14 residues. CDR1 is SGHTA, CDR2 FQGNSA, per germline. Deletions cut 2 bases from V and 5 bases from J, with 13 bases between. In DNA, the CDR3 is TGTGCCAGCAGCTTAAGGTCGCTAGGTAACGAGCAGTACTTC. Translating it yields CASSLRSLGNEQYF.

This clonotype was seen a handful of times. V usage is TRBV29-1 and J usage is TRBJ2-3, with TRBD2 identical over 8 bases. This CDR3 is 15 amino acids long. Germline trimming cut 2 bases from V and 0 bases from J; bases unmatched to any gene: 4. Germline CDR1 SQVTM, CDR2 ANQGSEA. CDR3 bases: TGCAGCGTTGAATGGGCTAGCGGGAGCACAGATACGCAGTATTTT. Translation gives CSVEWASGSTDTQYF.

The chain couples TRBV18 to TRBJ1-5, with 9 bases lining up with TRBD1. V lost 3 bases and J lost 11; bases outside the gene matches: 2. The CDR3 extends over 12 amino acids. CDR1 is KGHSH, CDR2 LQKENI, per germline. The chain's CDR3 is CASSPDRGSQHF. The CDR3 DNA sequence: TGTGCCAGCTCACCGGACAGGGGATCCCAGCATTTT.

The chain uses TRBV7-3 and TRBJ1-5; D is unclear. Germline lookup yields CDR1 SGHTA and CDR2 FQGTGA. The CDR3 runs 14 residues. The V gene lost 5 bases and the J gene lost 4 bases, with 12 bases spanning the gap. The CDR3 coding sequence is TGTGCCAGCAGCGTTGTGGCACCTAATCAGCCCCAGCATTTT. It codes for CASSVVAPNQPQHF. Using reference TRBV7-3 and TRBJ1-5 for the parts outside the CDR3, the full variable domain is GAGVSQTPSNKVTEKGKYVELRCDPISGHTALYWYRQSLGQGPEFLIYFQGTGAADDSGLPNDRFFAVRPEGSVSTLKIQRTERGDSAVYLCASSVVAPNQPQHFGDGTRLSIL.

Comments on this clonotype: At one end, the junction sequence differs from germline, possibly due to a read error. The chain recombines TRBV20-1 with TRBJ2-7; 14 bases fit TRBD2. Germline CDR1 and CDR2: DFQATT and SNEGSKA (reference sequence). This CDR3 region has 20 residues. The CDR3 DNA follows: TGCAGTGCTAGAGAACGGCCGGGACTAGCGGGGGCACCCCCTGCCTACGGGCAGTACTTC. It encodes CSARERPGLAGAPPAYGQYF.